This T cell receptor (beta chain) was retrieved from a study of vaccination and CD4 T cells after COVID-19. Turning to the study itself: SARS-CoV-2 had been detected by nasal swab PCR in convalescent patients; several were mild, one severe. The convalescents were made up of six males and four females, two of whom were Hispanic. Collection of post-COVID samples occurred a median approximately 100 days after diagnosis, spanning a range of 35 to 161. Following dose two, a median about 72 days (range 14 to 241) passed before post-vaccine samples were taken.

This clonotype was picked up a small number of times. The antigen is undetermined. The V gene end was trimmed by 6 bases and the J gene end by 3 bases; junction bases not matched to a gene: 8. The CDR3 has 14 amino acids. Germline CDR1 DFQATT, CDR2 SNEGSKA (reference sequence). With the Oncomine TCR Beta short-read assay, DNA from cultured CD4+ T cells was sequenced. Using its own MiXCR run on the PCR reads, TCRdb lists one record per CDR3 protein. The sample has under 4,500 distinct CDR3 sequences; about 19% are singletons. This sample's treatment: roughly ten-day PBMC culture with coronavirus spike peptide pools or control peptides (ViraFEST assay).

Sequencing was done on a sample of CD4+ T cells from blood, cultured in vitro. The TCR comes from a human donor who had recovered from COVID-19. The chain carries TRBV20-1 and TRBJ2-1, with TRBD2 identical over 7 bases. The DNA of the CDR3 is TGCAGTGCCGAGGGACTACCAGGCTACAATGAGCAGTTCTTC. Amino acids: CSAEGLPGYNEQFF.